This T cell receptor (beta chain) was sequenced for a study of T cell changes during pregnancy in multiple sclerosis (dated by TCRdb to the late 2010s). The study in broad terms: The study looked at changes in the T cell repertoire across pregnancy in women with multiple sclerosis.

CDR1 SGHDN and CDR2 FVKESK were looked up in the germline V gene. Taken from cysteine to phenylalanine, the CDR3 has 15 residues. Just the 45-base CDR3 DNA is kept, in frame starting at base 1. Here V drops 6 bases and J drops 4 bases, and the junction holds 11 bases not matched to any gene. The library was built by means of the immunoSEQ multiplex PCR assay. What TCRdb holds here is the immuneACCESS table cut down to in-frame rearrangements. Part of the clones is not present; checked against another copy, under half of the missing clones reflect an unresolved V gene, and the others are unexplained. The table for this sample lists roughly 40,000 clones; 70% to 90% of them were counted only once. Under 4.5% of the sample lies in the top ten. Notes on this clone: What antigen it recognizes has not been identified. It has no much larger one-base neighbor in the sample; base qualities were not kept.

The chain is assembled from TRBV14 and TRBJ2-7, with 8 bases matching TRBD2. The receptor was derived from a female donor with multiple sclerosis, enrolled in a pregnancy study. The sequenced sample was CD8+ T cells from peripheral blood mononuclear cells, obtained in the first trimester of pregnancy. For the CDR3, the sequence is CASSRGGGGFYEQYF. The nucleotide sequence is given as TGTGCCAGCAGTCGGGGGGGCGGAGGTTTTTACGAGCAGTACTTC.